The source of this TCR beta chain is a study of cytomegalovirus exposure and HLA in healthy donors. At the level of the study: Unique TCR beta sequences numbering about 100 million came from 150 million to 200 million T cells in an earlier analysis.

Study-level points and caveats: One variant, a missense change in DCLRE1C, was linked in a later analysis to TCR beta V- and J-gene trimming. Rare sequences made up most TCRs, while some public TCRs were found in many donors. Reportedly, a later analysis found an Asian-associated ancestry cluster had fewer N-insertions than the roughly 700-donor mean.

Primers included in the PCR were 60 Vbeta and 13 Jbeta primers. TCRdb's copy holds only in-frame clones and misses some; the assay was immunoSEQ multiplex PCR. The sample has about 110,000 clones; around 81% are singletons. Remarks on this clone: Antigen specificity is unknown.

The CDR3 is 16 amino acids. Germline V gene data show CDR1 as SEHNR and CDR2 as FQNEAQ (reference sequence). V was shortened by 5 bases and J by 5 bases, with 21 bases between the two germline ends. The sample taken for sequencing was PBMCs. The V call is TRBV7-9, the J call TRBJ1-1, with a weak D call TRBD1 (6 bases). This receptor was obtained from a woman under 40 in good health and CMV-seronegative. The CDR3 region is CASSGRDTKGRTEAFF. Here the CDR3 DNA reads TGTGCCAGCAGCGGACGGGACACTAAGGGGCGGACTGAAGCTTTCTTT.